This entry lists 19 T cell receptor beta chains sequenced from one sample in a study of T cells in localized non-small cell lung cancer (dated by TCRdb to 2019 to 2021). Library creation used the immunoSEQ multiplex PCR assay. TCRdb limited this immuneACCESS table to in-frame rearrangements with V and J called. A share of clones is missing; checked studies link under half to unresolved V genes, and the rest is unexplained. The sample table lists around 41,000 clones, around 83% of them with a count of one. The top ten constitute over 6% of the sample. This specimen was peripheral blood, taken before any cancer treatment. The receptors were gathered from a woman aged 18 to 55 with stage III lung adenocarcinoma.

This clone has only one observation. In DNA form, the CDR3 reads TGTGCCAGCAGCTCTTGGACGGAAACGGGGGAGCAGTACTTC. Translated, it gives CASSSWTETGEQYF. The V and J genes are TRBV7-9 and TRBJ2-7; D possibly corresponds to TRBD2 (5 bases). V was trimmed by 4 bases and J by 7 bases, leaving 17 bases between them. The V gene's germline CDR1 is SEHNR and CDR2 FQNEAQ (reference sequence). This CDR3 is built from 14 residues. The complete variable domain, with remaining parts taken from reference TRBV7-9 and TRBJ2-7, reads DTGVSQNPRHKITKRGQNVTFRCDPISEHNRLYWYRQTLGQGPEFLTYFQNEAQLEKSRLLSDRFSAERPKGSFSTLEIQRTEQGDSAMYLCASSSWTETGEQYFGPGTRLTVT.

On this clone: The DNA is left out, because the CDR3 cannot be placed on it with certainty; the CDR3 is given as TCRdb lists it. The chain employs TRBV11-2 and TRBJ1-1. Inclusive of both ends, the CDR3 amounts to 13 amino acids. Looked up from germline, CDR1 is SGHAT and CDR2 is FQNNGV. CDR3 in amino acids: CASSFGPGAEAFF.

CDR3 sequence: CASSLGTGGFGITEAFF. Here the CDR3 DNA reads TGTGCCAGCAGCTTAGGGACAGGGGGCTTCGGGATCACTGAAGCTTTCTTT. This chain uses TRBV5-6 with TRBJ1-1, with 12 bases matching TRBD1. The CDR3 is 17 amino acids. Losses at the gene ends were 2 bases for V and 4 bases for J; bases not matched to a gene: 9. CDR1 and CDR2 from the germline V gene are SGHDT and YYEEEE.

The chain is built from TRBV6-5 and TRBJ1-5; TRBD1 matches 9 bases. Germline V gives CDR1 MNHEY, CDR2 SVGAGI. J gave up 5 bases and V 6 bases, and 8 bases lay outside the gene matches. The CDR3 runs to 15 residues. The CDR3: CASSSRTGDYQPQHF. The DNA of the CDR3 is TGTGCCAGCAGCTCGAGGACAGGGGACTATCAGCCCCAGCATTTT.

The genes are TRBV7-9 and TRBJ2-7, with D tentatively TRBD1 (6 bases). Between the trimmed V and J ends, which lost 5 bases and 6 bases, there was a span of 14 bases. Germline V gene lookup returns CDR1 SEHNR and CDR2 FQNEAQ (reference sequence). The CDR3 totals 13 residues. The CDR3 bases are TGTGCCAGCAGCCCCAACCGGGACACCGAGCAGTACTTC. Translating it yields CASSPNRDTEQYF.

About this clone itself: A junction boundary mismatches the germline segment, possibly from a read error. The rearrangement joins TRBV10-3 to TRBJ1-1; 8 bases are a match to TRBD1. The CDR3 contains 14 residues. Germline CDR1 ENHRY, CDR2 SYGVKD. The CDR3 coding sequence is TGTGCCAGCAGTGTGCAGGGGGCGCCCACTGAAGCTTTCTTT. It codes for CASSVQGAPTEAFF.

The CDR3 protein is CASSKVRGQGALNGEQYF. CDR3 in DNA: TGTGCCAGCAGCAAAGTCCGAGGACAGGGGGCTCTTAATGGCGAGCAGTACTTC. J is TRBJ2-7 and V is TRBV21-1; the table's D call of TRBD1 was not tested on the DNA. TRBV21-1 is assigned pseudogene status. The CDR3 is 18 amino acids.

The chain uses TRBV5-1 and TRBJ2-5; 10 positions agree with TRBD2. Germline CDR1 is SGHRS and CDR2 is YFSETQ. V shed 1 base, J shed 3 bases, and the junction held 3 bases outside the gene matches. CDR3 length: 15 residues. CDR3 amino acids: CASSLTGTSEETQYF. The CDR3 region has the DNA TGCGCCAGCAGCTTGACCGGGACTAGCGAAGAGACCCAGTACTTC.

The chain has TRBV4-2 and TRBJ1-6; 7 nucleotides align to TRBD1. Germline CDR1 and CDR2: LGHNA and YNFKEQ. Trimming cost V 1 base and J 8 bases; bases outside gene matches: 8. CDR3 length: 16 amino acids. The CDR3 DNA reads as TGTGCCAGCAGCCAAGCAGGGGGGGATTACGATTCACCCCTCCACTTT. Its translation: CASSQAGGDYDSPLHF.

The chain employs TRBV6-1 and TRBJ2-2, with 9 positions matching TRBD2. The CDR3 length is 15 residues. The junction had 5 bases not matched to a gene; V was cut back by 5 bases and J by 4 bases. The germline V gene has CDR1 MNHNS and CDR2 SASEGT. The DNA of the CDR3 is TGTGCCAGCAGTCCCTGGACTAGCGCCACCGGGGAGCTGTTTTTT. Translating it yields CASSPWTSATGELFF.

The chain uses TRBV27 and TRBJ2-7; the match to TRBD1 covers 7 bases. From germline, CDR1 is MNHEY and CDR2 SMNVEV (reference sequence). This CDR3 region has 15 residues. The J segment lost 2 bases and the V segment lost 0 bases, leaving 4 bases of the junction unmatched. The CDR3 loop is CASSLSDRATYEQYF. CDR3 DNA sequence: TGTGCCAGCAGTTTATCTGACAGGGCCACCTACGAGCAGTACTTC.

The rearrangement joins TRBV5-1 to TRBJ2-1; either TRBD1 or TRBD2 may supply D (5 bases each). Trimming cost V 4 bases and J 7 bases, with 18 bases left between them. CDR3 length: 15 residues. CDR1 and CDR2 from the germline V gene are SGHRS and YFSETQ. CDR3 sequence: CASSPSTGRENEQFF. As DNA, the CDR3 is TGCGCCAGCAGCCCTAGTACGGGGCGTGAGAATGAGCAGTTCTTC.

V gene TRBV27 combines with J gene TRBJ1-2; TRBD1 agrees at 8 bases. Germline-derived CDR1 and CDR2 are MNHEY and SMNVEV (reference sequence). The CDR3 length is 14 residues. J was trimmed by 7 bases and V by 6 bases; bases with no gene match: 10. CDR3 loop: CASSPTGVMTGYTF. CDR3 sequence (DNA): TGTGCCAGCAGCCCGACAGGGGTAATGACTGGCTACACCTTC.

The chain combines TRBV5-6 with TRBJ2-4; 8 positions match TRBD2. J gave up 7 bases and V 0 bases, and 6 bases lay outside the gene matches. This CDR3 is 15 amino acids long. Per germline, CDR1 SGHDT and CDR2 YYEEEE. The CDR3 bases are TGTGCCAGCAGCTTGGCTGGCGGGAGGCGGAACATTCAGTACTTC. Protein product: CASSLAGGRRNIQYF.

The V and J genes are TRBV5-5 and TRBJ2-1, with 8 bases lining up with TRBD2. The germline gives CDR1 SGHKS, CDR2 YYEKEE (reference sequence). The CDR3 is 16 residues long. Trimming took 3 bases from V and 0 from J; bases not matched to a gene: 5. The CDR3 region is CASSSELAGSYNEQFF. CDR3 nucleotide sequence: TGTGCCAGCAGCTCCGAGCTAGCGGGCTCCTACAATGAGCAGTTCTTC. The whole variable domain, remainder taken from reference TRBV5-5 and TRBJ2-1, is DAGVTQSPTHLIKTRGQQVTLRCSPISGHKSVSWYQQVLGQGPQFIFQYYEKEERGRGNFPDRFSARQFPNYSSELNVNALLLGDSALYLCASSSELAGSYNEQFFGPGTRLTVL.

The V call is TRBV6-6, the J call TRBJ1-1; D not certain. V shed 0 bases and J shed 9 bases, with 17 bases lying between them. Germline V CDR1 and CDR2: MNHNY, SVGAGI (reference sequence). This CDR3 has 15 amino acids. The CDR3 DNA sequence: TGTGCCAGCAGTTACTCGACGGCGGAGAGGTCTCAAGCTTTCTTT. This encodes CASSYSTAERSQAFF.

This clone was recorded a few times. The gene calls are TRBV2 and TRBJ2-7; D remains ambiguous. The V gene's germline CDR1 is SNHLY and CDR2 FYNNEI. This CDR3 has 12 residues. V shed 3 bases and J shed 3 bases, with 6 bases lying between them. CDR3 sequence reads: CASSDAYYEQYF. CDR3 DNA sequence: TGTGCCAGCAGTGACGCGTACTACGAGCAGTACTTC.

This clone was picked up one time. The chain is built from TRBV5-5 and TRBJ1-1; D gene ambiguous. V dropped 5 bases and J dropped 0 bases, with 8 bases sitting between them. Germline CDR1 SGHKS, CDR2 YYEKEE (reference sequence). The CDR3 totals 13 residues. CDR3 in amino acids: CASRADLNTEAFF. The CDR3 nucleotides read TGTGCCAGCAGGGCTGACTTGAACACTGAAGCTTTCTTT.

V gene TRBV2 combines with J gene TRBJ1-2; weak D call: TRBD1 (6 bases). The germline V gene has CDR1 SNHLY and CDR2 FYNNEI. The CDR3 has 15 amino acids. The V and J ends lost 7 bases and 6 bases respectively, with 21 bases between them. CDR3 residues: CASNEGHPPPDGYTF. The CDR3 coding sequence is TGTGCCAGCAACGAGGGACACCCACCCCCAGATGGCTACACCTTC.